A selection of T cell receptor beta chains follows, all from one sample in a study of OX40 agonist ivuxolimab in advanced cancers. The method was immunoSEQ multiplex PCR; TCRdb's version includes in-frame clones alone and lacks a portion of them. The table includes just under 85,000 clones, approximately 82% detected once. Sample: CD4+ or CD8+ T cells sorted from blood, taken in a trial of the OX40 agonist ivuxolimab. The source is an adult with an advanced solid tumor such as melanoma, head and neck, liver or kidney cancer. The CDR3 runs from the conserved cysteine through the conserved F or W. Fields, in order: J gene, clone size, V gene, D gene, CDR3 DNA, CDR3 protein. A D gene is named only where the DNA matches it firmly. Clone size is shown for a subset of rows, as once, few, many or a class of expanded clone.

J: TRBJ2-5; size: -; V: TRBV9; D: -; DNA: TGTGCCAGCAGCGTCAGGGCGGAAGAGACCCAGTACTTC; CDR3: CASSVRAEETQYF
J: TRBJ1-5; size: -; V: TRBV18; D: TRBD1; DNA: TGTGCCAGCTCGCCAGGGACAGGGGATAAGCCCCAGCATTTT; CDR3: CASSPGTGDKPQHF
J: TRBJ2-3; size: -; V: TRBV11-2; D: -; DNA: TGTGCCAGCAGCTTAGATTTTCTGGCTGCCAGGGGATCAGATACGCAGTATTTT; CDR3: CASSLDFLAARGSDTQYF
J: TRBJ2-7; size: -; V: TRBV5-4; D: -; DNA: TGTGCCAGCAGCTTAGGGTCTGCAGGGGGGTTACAGTACTTC; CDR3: CASSLGSAGGLQYF
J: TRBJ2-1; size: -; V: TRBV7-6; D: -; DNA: TGTGCCAGCAGCTTAGATCCCCAGGGCCGGGAGCAGTTCTTC; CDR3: CASSLDPQGREQFF
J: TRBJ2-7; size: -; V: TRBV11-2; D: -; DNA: TGTGCCAGCAGCTTACCACCGGGGGAGGTCTCCTACGAGCAGTACTTC; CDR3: CASSLPPGEVSYEQYF
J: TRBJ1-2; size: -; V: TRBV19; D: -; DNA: TGTGCCAGTAGGCAGGGAGTCTATGGCTACACCTTC; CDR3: CASRQGVYGYTF
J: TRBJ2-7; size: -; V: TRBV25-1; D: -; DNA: TGTGCCAGTTTAGGTTCCTACGAGCAGTACTTC; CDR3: CASLGSYEQYF
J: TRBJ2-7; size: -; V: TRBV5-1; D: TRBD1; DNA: TGCGCCAGCAGCTTGGACGGCAGGGGGACCGACGAGCAGTACTTC; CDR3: CASSLDGRGTDEQYF
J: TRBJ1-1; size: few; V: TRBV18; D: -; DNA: TGTGCCAGCTCGAGTGGGGAGAACACTGAAGCTTTCTTT; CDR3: CASSSGENTEAFF
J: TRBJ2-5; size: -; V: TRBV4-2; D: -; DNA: TGTGCCAGCAGCCAAGTGACTGCTTCGGAGACCCAGTACTTC; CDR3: CASSQVTASETQYF
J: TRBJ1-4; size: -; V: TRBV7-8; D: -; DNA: TGTGCCAGCAGATCAAAAGTTGAGACTAATGAAAAACTGTTTTTT; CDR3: CASRSKVETNEKLFF
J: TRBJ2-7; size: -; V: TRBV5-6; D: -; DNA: TGTGCCAGCAGCCGCGTTCCCCCAGGCTCGGTGCCCTACGAGCAGTACTTC; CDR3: CASSRVPPGSVPYEQYF
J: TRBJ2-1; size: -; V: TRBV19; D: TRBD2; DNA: TGTGCCAGTAGTTCAACGGGGGGGACCTACAATGAGCAGTTCTTC; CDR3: CASSSTGGTYNEQFF
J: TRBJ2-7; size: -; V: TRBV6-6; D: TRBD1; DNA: TGTGCCAGCGCTCGGCGGGACAGGGGGGCCGAGCAGTACTTC; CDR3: CASARRDRGAEQYF
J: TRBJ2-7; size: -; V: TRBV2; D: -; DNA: TGTGCCAGCTTAGGGTACACGAAGGTCACCTACGAGCAGTACTTC; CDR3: CASLGYTKVTYEQYF
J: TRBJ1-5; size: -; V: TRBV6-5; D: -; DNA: TGTGCCAGCAGTTACTCTATGGATCAGCCCCAGCATTTT; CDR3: CASSYSMDQPQHF